The 29 T cell receptor beta chains below all came from one sample that was sequenced in a study of blood T cell repertoires in COVID-19. Measured with immunoSEQ multiplex PCR; TCRdb has only the in-frame clones, and not every one. The sample shows 150,000 to 200,000 clones, roughly nine tenths of them seen only once. The specimen was peripheral blood. These TCRs come from a man aged 70 or older with active or convalescent COVID-19.

V is TRBV3-1 (or the pseudogene TRBV3-2) and J is TRBJ1-3; D is unclear. The CDR3 loop spans 15 amino acids. Deletions cut 4 bases from V and 0 bases from J, with 10 bases between. Germline values: CDR1 LGHDT, CDR2 YNNKEL (reference sequence). The CDR3 DNA reads as TGTGCCAGCAGCCCCCCCCAGCGCTCTGGAAACACCATATATTTT. Its translation: CASSPPQRSGNTIYF.

The chain joins TRBV5-4 to TRBJ1-1, with 8 bases that match TRBD1. This CDR3 comprises 13 residues. Trimming cost V 4 bases and J 7 bases; bases outside gene matches: 6. CDR1 SGHNT and CDR2 YYREEE come from the germline V gene (reference sequence). This CDR3 is CASSPRDRIEAFF. The CDR3, as DNA: TGTGCCAGCAGCCCGAGGGACAGGATTGAAGCTTTCTTT.

The chain has TRBV11-3 and TRBJ2-2; 12 nucleotides line up with TRBD1. This CDR3 comprises 17 residues. Per the germline V gene, CDR1 is SGHNT and CDR2 is YENEEA. Trimming took 5 bases from V and 0 from J; bases not matched to a gene: 4. CDR3 residues: CASSQGTGGTNTGELFF. The CDR3 region has the DNA TGTGCCAGCAGCCAAGGGACAGGGGGCACGAACACCGGGGAGCTGTTTTTT.

The chain has TRBV15 and TRBJ2-1, with 7 bases fitting TRBD1. V was pared by 1 base and J by 5 bases, with 17 bases of the junction left unmatched. The CDR3 has 19 residues. The germline CDR1 and CDR2 sequences are LNHNV and YYDKDF (reference sequence). The CDR3 loop reads CATSRAGTESQRVDNEQFF. The CDR3 DNA reads TGTGCCACCAGCAGAGCCGGGACAGAAAGCCAGAGAGTGGACAATGAGCAGTTCTTC.

About this clone itself: Other DNA sequences in the same sample also yield this CDR3. V usage is TRBV19 and J usage is TRBJ2-1; TRBD2 matches 9 bases. After removal of 5 bases from V and 9 bases from J, the junction contained 2 bases not matched to a gene. The V gene's germline CDR1 is LNHDA and CDR2 SQIVND (reference sequence). There are 12 residues in the CDR3. The DNA for the CDR3 is TGTGCCAGTAGTCCGCGGGGGGGTGAGCAGTTCTTC. Protein: CASSPRGGEQFF.

The chain combines TRBV28 with TRBJ1-4, with 8 nucleotides matching TRBD1. This CDR3 spans 15 amino acids. With 4 bases clipped from V and 4 bases from J, the junction kept 5 bases outside the gene matches. CDR1 is MDHEN and CDR2 is SYDVKM in the germline V gene. Here the CDR3 DNA reads TGTGCCAGCAGTTCCCAGGGGGCCCTTAATGAAAAACTGTTTTTT. Residues: CASSSQGALNEKLFF.

Of note for this clone: One junction end disagrees with the germline gene, perhaps due to a read error. The CDR3 region is CASSGAYSYNEQFF. As DNA, the CDR3 is TGTGCCTCTAGTGGGGCGTACTCCTATAATGAGCAGTTCTTC. This chain joins TRBV7-2 and TRBJ2-1, with D possibly matching TRBD1 (5 bases). The CDR3 spans 14 residues. Germline lookup yields CDR1 SGHTA and CDR2 FQGNSA.

This chain links TRBV19 with TRBJ1-1, with TRBD1 matching over 7 bases. The CDR3 sequence is 14 residues long. V trimming: 0 bases; J trimming: 9 bases; junction bases outside the gene matches: 7. Germline CDR1 and CDR2: LNHDA and SQIVND (reference sequence). The CDR3 is CASSIDRQGGKAFF. CDR3 bases: TGTGCCAGTAGTATAGACCGACAGGGAGGAAAAGCTTTCTTT.

This clone has only a few counts. The chain links TRBV5-1 to TRBJ2-7, with 8 bases that match TRBD1. This CDR3 has 14 amino acids. V lost 2 bases, J lost 7 bases, and 8 bases stayed unmatched. Germline CDR1 SGHRS, CDR2 YFSETQ. The CDR3 DNA reads as TGCGCCAGCAGCTTCGGACAGGGTCTTGCAGAGCAGTACTTC. Encoded protein: CASSFGQGLAEQYF.

V usage is TRBV4-3 and J usage is TRBJ1-1, with TRBD1 as a possible D gene (5 bases). The CDR3 is 14 residues long. The germline V and J ends were trimmed by 1 base and 7 bases, with 13 bases remaining between them. Germline V CDR1 and CDR2: LGHNA, YSLEER. The CDR3 region is CASSQGRASSEAFF. The CDR3 DNA sequence: TGCGCCAGCAGCCAAGGCAGGGCATCCAGTGAAGCTTTCTTT.

V usage is TRBV5-4 and J usage is TRBJ2-1, with 8 bases matching TRBD1. J was trimmed by 7 bases and V by 4 bases; bases with no gene match: 13. Germline loops: CDR1 SGHNT, CDR2 YYREEE (reference sequence). CDR3 size: 16 residues. The CDR3 DNA follows: TGTGCCAGCAGCACCCGGACAGGGAAGGATTATAATGAGCAGTTCTTC. This codes for CASSTRTGKDYNEQFF. Based on the CDR3 plus reference TRBV5-4 and TRBJ2-1, the full variable domain is ETGVTQSPTHLIKTRGQQVTLRCSSQSGHNTVSWYQQALGQGPQFIFQYYREEENGRGNFPPRFSGLQFPNYSSELNVNALELDDSALYLCASSTRTGKDYNEQFFGPGTRLTVL.

The chain links TRBV4-3 to TRBJ1-6; D ambiguous. The CDR3 runs 16 residues. Trimming shortened V by 0 bases and J by 4 bases, and 10 bases separated the two germline ends. CDR1 and CDR2 from the germline V gene are LGHNA and YSLEER. The CDR3 bases are TGCGCCAGCAGCCAAGATCCAGCGATTTATAATTCACCCCTCCACTTT. Protein sequence: CASSQDPAIYNSPLHF.

This chain joins TRBV7-9 and TRBJ1-4; TRBD1 matches 7 bases. Germline V lookup: CDR1 SEHNR, CDR2 FQNEAQ (reference sequence). Trimming took 5 bases from V and 4 from J; bases not matched to a gene: 10. The CDR3 contains 16 residues. DNA for the CDR3: TGTGCCAGCAGCCTTCCTCGTCAGGGGGATAATGAAAAACTGTTTTTT. Translating it yields CASSLPRQGDNEKLFF.

This clone was seen just once. CDR3 sequence reads: CASSFGQGISTGELFF. The CDR3 DNA reads TGTGCCAGCAGTTTCGGACAGGGGATATCTACCGGGGAGCTGTTTTTT. The chain combines TRBV6-5 with TRBJ2-2, with TRBD1 matching 9 bases. Trimming at V came to 4 bases and at J to 5 bases, leaving 8 bases not matched to a gene. Germline-derived CDR1 and CDR2 are MNHEY and SVGAGI. This CDR3 spans 16 amino acids.

This rearrangement joins TRBV7-2 to TRBJ1-5; the D gene is possibly TRBD1 (5 bases). The CDR3 length is 14 residues. Germline CDR1 reads SGHTA; CDR2 reads FQGNSA. V lost 6 bases to trimming and J lost 4 bases, with 13 bases between them. CDR3 sequence (DNA): TGTGCCAGCAGTCCATCGGGGGGAAATCAGCCCCAGCATTTT. Its translation is CASSPSGGNQPQHF. Drawing the rest from reference TRBV7-2 and TRBJ1-5, the complete variable domain is GAGVSQSPSNKVTEKGKDVELRCDPISGHTALYWYRQSLGQGLEFLIYFQGNSAPDKSGLPSDRFSAERTGGSVSTLTIQRTQQEDSAVYLCASSPSGGNQPQHFGDGTRLSIL.

The chain combines TRBV10-3 with TRBJ2-7; D uncertain. Deletions cut 0 bases from V and 2 bases from J, with 5 bases between. The germline V gene has CDR1 ENHRY and CDR2 SYGVKD. This CDR3 has 13 residues. CDR3 amino acids: CAISESPTYEQYF. CDR3 DNA sequence: TGTGCCATCAGTGAGTCCCCTACCTACGAGCAGTACTTC.

The rearrangement links TRBV5-4 to TRBJ2-1; tentative D call: TRBD1 (5 bases). The CDR3 covers 14 residues. The germline CDR1 and CDR2 sequences are SGHNT and YYREEE (reference sequence). Trimming took 0 bases from V and 5 from J, leaving 9 bases between them. The CDR3 loop reads CASSLDRWNNEQFF. CDR3 DNA: TGTGCCAGCAGCTTGGACAGGTGGAACAATGAGCAGTTCTTC.

This clone was recorded once. The rearrangement uses TRBV11-2 and TRBJ1-1, with 8 nucleotides matching TRBD1. Trimming took 0 bases from V and 9 from J; bases not matched to a gene: 3. This CDR3 region has 13 residues. CDR1 and CDR2 (germline): SGHAT, FQNNGV. The chain's CDR3 is CASSLEWTGKAFF. The CDR3 DNA follows: TGTGCCAGCAGCTTAGAGTGGACAGGGAAAGCTTTCTTT.

The chain recombines TRBV28 with TRBJ2-5; 7 positions match TRBD2. Germline values: CDR1 MDHEN, CDR2 SYDVKM. V lost 5 bases and J lost 5; bases outside the gene matches: 17. The CDR3 contains 17 residues. Here the CDR3 DNA reads TGTGCCAGCAGTCTGGACTCGACTAGCCGGGGGAGGGAGACCCAGTACTTC. It codes for CASSLDSTSRGRETQYF.

The gene calls are TRBV5-1 and TRBJ2-2, with D possibly being TRBD2 (5 bases). The CDR3 is made up of 19 amino acids. Trimming left V 4 bases short and J 4 bases short, with 26 bases between. Germline V gene sequence: CDR1 SGHRS, CDR2 YFSETQ. CDR3 sequence: CASSHGLRPRTESTGELFF. Here the CDR3 DNA reads TGCGCCAGCAGCCATGGACTGAGGCCTCGGACTGAATCCACCGGGGAGCTGTTTTTT.

This sequence joins TRBV19 and TRBJ1-4; 8 nucleotides match TRBD1. V dropped 5 bases and J dropped 5; count of bases not matched to a gene: 10. The CDR3 totals 16 residues. Germline V CDR1 and CDR2: LNHDA, SQIVND (reference sequence). The CDR3 region has the DNA TGTGCCAGTAGTTCGGGTTTCAGGGACAGGAATGAAAAACTGTTTTTT. It yields the protein CASSSGFRDRNEKLFF.

This chain connects TRBV12-3 or TRBV12-4 to TRBJ2-3; D perhaps matches TRBD2 (6 bases). The CDR3 is 13 residues long. The V and J ends lost 2 bases and 6 bases respectively, with 9 bases between them. In nucleotides, the CDR3 is TGTGCCAGCAGTTTACGGGAGAGTGATACGCAGTATTTT. Translated: CASSLRESDTQYF.

The V call is TRBV5-1, the J call TRBJ1-5; 7 bases match TRBD1. The CDR3 totals 15 residues. Germline V CDR1 and CDR2: SGHRS, YFSETQ. V lost 4 bases and J lost 0; bases outside the gene matches: 4. CDR3 nucleotides: TGCGCCAGCAGCCAAGGGACAGATAGCAATCAGCCCCAGCATTTT. It is translated as CASSQGTDSNQPQHF. Complete variable domain (other parts from reference TRBV5-1 and TRBJ1-5): KAGVTQTPRYLIKTRGQQVTLSCSPISGHRSVSWYQQTPGQGLQFLFEYFSETQRNKGNFPGRFSGRQFSNSRSEMNVSTLELGDSALYLCASSQGTDSNQPQHFGDGTRLSIL.

V and J are TRBV19 and TRBJ1-1; 7 nucleotides agree with TRBD1. Germline V CDR1 and CDR2: LNHDA, SQIVND (reference sequence). This CDR3 is 14 amino acids long. J lost 0 bases, V lost 6 bases, and 4 bases had no gene match. Here the CDR3 reads CASSPTGMNTEAFF. In DNA, the CDR3 is TGTGCCAGTAGCCCGACAGGGATGAACACTGAAGCTTTCTTT.

This sequence joins TRBV28 and TRBJ1-5; D is unclear. Germline V CDR1 and CDR2: MDHEN, SYDVKM. The CDR3 contains 16 residues. Trimming shortened V by 3 bases and J by 1 base, and 13 bases separated the two germline ends. CDR3 nucleotide sequence: TGTGCCAGCAGTTTCATGTCAGGCTACAGCAATCAGCCCCAGCATTTT. Residues: CASSFMSGYSNQPQHF.

The CDR3 region is CASSLGQGANYGYTF. In nucleotides, the CDR3 is TGTGCCAGCAGCCTGGGGCAGGGGGCTAACTATGGCTACACCTTC. The V call is TRBV7-8, the J call TRBJ1-2; 7 bases agree with TRBD1. J gave up 0 bases and V 5 bases, and 6 bases lay outside the gene matches. The CDR3 totals 15 residues. Germline assignment: CDR1 SGHVS and CDR2 FQNEAQ.

The J gene is TRBJ1-1, the V gene TRBV12-5; D gene ambiguous. The V gene's germline CDR1 is LGHNT and CDR2 FRNRAP. The CDR3 totals 11 residues. V dropped 6 bases and J dropped 2 bases, with 4 bases sitting between them. The CDR3 DNA follows: TGTGCTAGTGGAATAAACACTGAAGCTTTCTTT. Its translation is CASGINTEAFF.

This sequence joins TRBV4-3 and TRBJ2-5; TRBD1 matches at 11 bases. The CDR3 sequence is 17 residues long. V gave up 1 base and J gave up 5 bases; unmatched junction bases: 9. Germline-derived CDR1 and CDR2 are LGHNA and YSLEER. This CDR3 reads CASSQVRADRGPETQYF. The CDR3 bases are TGCGCCAGCAGCCAAGTCCGGGCGGACAGGGGGCCGGAGACCCAGTACTTC.

The chain couples TRBV3-1 (or the pseudogene TRBV3-2) to TRBJ2-1, with a possible D match to TRBD2 (5 bases). V dropped 6 bases and J dropped 1 base, with 13 bases sitting between them. Germline CDR1 LGHDT, CDR2 YNNKEL (reference sequence). The CDR3 extends over 15 amino acids. The CDR3 reads CASSRSRLSYNEQFF. CDR3 in DNA: TGTGCCAGCAGTCGATCCCGACTATCCTACAATGAGCAGTTCTTC.